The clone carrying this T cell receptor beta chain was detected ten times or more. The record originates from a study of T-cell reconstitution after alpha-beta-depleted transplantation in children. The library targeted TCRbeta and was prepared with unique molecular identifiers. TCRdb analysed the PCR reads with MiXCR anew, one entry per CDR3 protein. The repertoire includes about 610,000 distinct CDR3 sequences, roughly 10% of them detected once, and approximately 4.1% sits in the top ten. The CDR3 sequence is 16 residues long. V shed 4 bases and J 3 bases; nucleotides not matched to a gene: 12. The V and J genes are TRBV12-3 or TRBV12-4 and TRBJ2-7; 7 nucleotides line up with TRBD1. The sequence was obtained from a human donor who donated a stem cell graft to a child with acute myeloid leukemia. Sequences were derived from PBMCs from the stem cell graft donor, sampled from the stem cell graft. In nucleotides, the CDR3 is TGTGCCAGCAGTTCCACAACCCGACAGGGTGGCTACGAGCAGTACTTC. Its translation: CASSSTTRQGGYEQYF.